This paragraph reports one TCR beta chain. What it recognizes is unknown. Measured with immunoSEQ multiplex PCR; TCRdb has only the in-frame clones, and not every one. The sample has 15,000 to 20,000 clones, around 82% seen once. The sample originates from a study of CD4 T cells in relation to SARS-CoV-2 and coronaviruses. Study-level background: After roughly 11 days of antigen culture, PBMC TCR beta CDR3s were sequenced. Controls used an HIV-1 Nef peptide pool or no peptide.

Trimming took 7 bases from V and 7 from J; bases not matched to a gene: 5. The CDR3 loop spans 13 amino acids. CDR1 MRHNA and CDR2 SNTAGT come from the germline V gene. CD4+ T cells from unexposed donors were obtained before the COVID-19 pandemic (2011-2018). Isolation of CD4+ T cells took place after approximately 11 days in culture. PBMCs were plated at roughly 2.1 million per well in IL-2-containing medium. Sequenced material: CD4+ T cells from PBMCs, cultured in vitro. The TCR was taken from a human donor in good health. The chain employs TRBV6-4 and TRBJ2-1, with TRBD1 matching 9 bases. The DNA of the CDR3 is TGTGCCAGCACCTCCGACAGGGGGAATGAGCAGTTCTTC. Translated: CASTSDRGNEQFF.